These 28 T cell receptor beta chains came from one sample sequenced in a study of blood T cell repertoires in COVID-19. Generated by immunoSEQ multiplex PCR, the TCRdb table keeps only in-frame clones and is missing some. The table has 90,000 to 120,000 clones, more than 75% seen once. What was sequenced was peripheral blood. These receptors all come from a man aged 55-75 years with acute or convalescent COVID-19.

The V gene is TRBV18, the J gene TRBJ1-1; D is undetermined. Germline assignment: CDR1 KGHSH and CDR2 LQKENI. The CDR3 is 13 residues long. Trimming cost V 2 bases and J 1 base, with 5 bases left between them. The CDR3 protein is CASSPAGNTEAFF. DNA of the CDR3: TGTGCCAGCTCACCAGCCGGGAACACTGAAGCTTTCTTT.

The genes are TRBV10-3 and TRBJ2-7, with D hard to call. The germline V and J ends were trimmed by 3 bases and 2 bases, with 5 bases remaining between them. CDR1 and CDR2 from the germline V gene are ENHRY and SYGVKD. The CDR3 runs 12 residues. The CDR3 nucleotides read TGTGCCATCAGTGACAGTCCCTACGAGCAGTACGTC. This sequence encodes CAISDSPYEQYV.

This rearrangement joins TRBV30 to TRBJ2-2, with 10 positions matching TRBD2. Trimming took 0 bases from V and 7 from J; bases not matched to a gene: 8. Germline loops: CDR1 GTSNPN, CDR2 SVGIG (reference sequence). The CDR3 runs 16 residues. CDR3 in DNA: TGTGCCTGGAGTGTTAGTCTAGCGGGAGTTAGCGGGGAGCTGTTTTTT. Translation: CAWSVSLAGVSGELFF.

The V gene is TRBV10-3, the J gene TRBJ1-1; D gene unclear. The germline V and J ends were trimmed by 6 bases and 3 bases, with 11 bases remaining between them. Germline CDR1 ENHRY, CDR2 SYGVKD. CDR3 size: 13 residues. CDR3 coding DNA: TGTGCCATCAGCTTAAATCGGGACACTGAAGCTTTCTTT. Its protein is CAISLNRDTEAFF.

This clone was recorded a few times. This rearrangement joins TRBV10-1 to TRBJ2-2; TRBD2 aligns across 12 bases. Germline V lookup: CDR1 WNHNN, CDR2 SYGVQD (reference sequence). The CDR3 extends over 16 amino acids. With V trimmed by 3 bases and J by 4 bases, 3 bases remained unmatched. The CDR3 region is CASSDPSGRGTGELFF. In DNA, the CDR3 is TGCGCCAGCAGTGATCCTAGCGGGAGGGGCACCGGGGAGCTGTTTTTT.

The genes are TRBV2 and TRBJ2-7, with no clear D. This CDR3 region has 14 residues. Germline V gene data show CDR1 as SNHLY and CDR2 as FYNNEI. Trimming took off 3 bases at V and 3 bases at J, with 12 bases between the two ends. CDR3 coding DNA: TGTGCCAGCAGTGACGAGGTCACCTACTACGAGCAGTACTTC. Translation gives CASSDEVTYYEQYF.

This chain links TRBV7-2 with TRBJ2-1, with 13 bases that match TRBD2. V was pared by 5 bases and J by 6 bases, with 4 bases of the junction left unmatched. The germline gives CDR1 SGHTA, CDR2 FQGNSA. The CDR3 has 15 residues. The CDR3 sequence: CASSLLAGGLNEQFF. The CDR3 nucleotides read TGTGCCAGCAGCCTACTAGCGGGAGGGCTCAATGAGCAGTTCTTC. The complete variable domain, with remaining parts taken from reference TRBV7-2 and TRBJ2-1, reads GAGVSQSPSNKVTEKGKDVELRCDPISGHTALYWYRQSLGQGLEFLIYFQGNSAPDKSGLPSDRFSAERTGGSVSTLTIQRTQQEDSAVYLCASSLLAGGLNEQFFGPGTRLTVL.

The J gene is TRBJ1-5, the V gene TRBV5-5, with D unresolved. The germline CDR1 and CDR2 sequences are SGHKS and YYEKEE (reference sequence). Trimming shortened V by 1 base and J by 3 bases, and 5 bases separated the two germline ends. The CDR3 sequence is 13 residues long. CDR3 amino acids: CASSLLYNQPQHF. The CDR3 nucleotides read TGTGCCAGCAGCTTGTTGTACAATCAGCCCCAGCATTTT.

The chain has TRBV2 and TRBJ2-7; unclear D gene. The CDR3 extends over 13 amino acids. Germline V lookup: CDR1 SNHLY, CDR2 FYNNEI. V was cut by 5 bases and J by 2 bases, with 10 bases left in between. The CDR3 bases are TGTGCCAGCAGTTATACTGAGACCTACGAGCAGTACGTC. As protein: CASSYTETYEQYV.

The chain recombines TRBV19 with TRBJ1-5; a weak D match, TRBD1 (6 bases). CDR1 and CDR2 from the germline V gene are LNHDA and SQIVND (reference sequence). The germline V and J ends were trimmed by 7 bases and 3 bases, with 13 bases remaining between them. The length of the CDR3 is 14 residues. The CDR3 region is CASTTTGINQPQHF. The DNA of the CDR3 is TGTGCCAGTACCACTACAGGGATCAATCAGCCCCAGCATTTT.

V gene TRBV7-9 combines with J gene TRBJ1-2; the D is unclear. The CDR3 runs to 13 residues. Deletions cut 5 bases from V and 6 bases from J, with 13 bases between. Per germline, CDR1 SEHNR and CDR2 FQNEAQ (reference sequence). In nucleotides, the CDR3 is TGTGCCAGCAGCCCAGAGGGTTACGATGGCTACACCTTC. Translated: CASSPEGYDGYTF.

This sequence joins TRBV7-2 and TRBJ2-1; tentatively, D is TRBD2 (6 bases). The CDR3 runs 13 residues. Germline CDR1 and CDR2: SGHTA and FQGNSA. V lost 1 base, J lost 8 bases, and 9 bases lay in between. The CDR3, as DNA: TGTGCCAGCAGCTTAGGACGGGAGCATGAGCAGTTCTTC. It translates to CASSLGREHEQFF.

This sequence joins TRBV28 and TRBJ1-4, with 9 positions matching TRBD1. J was trimmed by 8 bases and V by 2 bases; bases with no gene match: 9. This CDR3 spans 16 amino acids. The germline V gene has CDR1 MDHEN and CDR2 SYDVKM. CDR3 sequence reads: CASSLQRTGAREKLFF. The CDR3 DNA reads TGTGCCAGCAGTTTACAGAGGACAGGGGCGCGCGAAAAACTGTTTTTT.

This chain uses TRBV4-3 with TRBJ2-1; TRBD2 agrees at 7 bases. This CDR3 is built from 14 residues. CDR1 is LGHNA, CDR2 YSLEER, per germline. V lost 4 bases, J lost 7 bases, and 7 bases stayed unmatched. The CDR3 DNA is TGCGCCAGCAGCCTGGCGGGAGCTAGTAATGAGCAGTTCTTC. Its translation: CASSLAGASNEQFF.

The J gene is TRBJ2-7, the V gene TRBV23-1; D ambiguous. TRBV23-1 is an ORF; its function is uncertain. The V end lost 0 bases, the J end lost 3 bases, and 15 bases lay between the germline ends. The CDR3 has 16 residues. The CDR3 reads CASSQSGVFNHYEQYV. CDR3 nucleotides: TGCGCCAGCAGTCAATCGGGCGTCTTCAATCACTACGAGCAGTACGTC.

The J gene is TRBJ2-5, the V gene TRBV5-1, with 7 positions matching TRBD2. This CDR3 region has 14 residues. Germline V gene data show CDR1 as SGHRS and CDR2 as YFSETQ. V gave up 4 bases and J gave up 2 bases; unmatched junction bases: 5. The CDR3 coding sequence is TGCGCCAGCAGCCCGGGAGGCGGACAAGAGACCCAGTACTTC. This translates into CASSPGGGQETQYF.

V is TRBV10-3 and J is TRBJ1-2; 7 nucleotides align to TRBD1. In germline, CDR1 is ENHRY, CDR2 SYGVKD. Unmatched junction bases numbered 13, after V lost 10 bases and J lost 8 bases. This CDR3 has 13 residues. CDR3 region: CATLRGQGSGYTF. As DNA, the CDR3 is TGTGCCACCCTGAGGGGGCAGGGCTCAGGCTACACCTTC.

This clone was counted once. J is TRBJ2-1 and V is TRBV24-1, with no clear D. CDR3 length: 13 amino acids. Trimming removed 3 bases at V and 9 bases at J, with 11 bases between. The germline V gene encodes CDR1 KGHDR and CDR2 SFDVKD. The CDR3 DNA follows: TGTGCCACCAGTGATACCCCAGGTGGTGAGCAGTTCTTC. It encodes CATSDTPGGEQFF.

DNA of the CDR3: TGTGCCAGCAGCCAAGCGGAGCGGGGGGATACGCAGTATTTT. The encoded protein is CASSQAERGDTQYF. The V gene is TRBV3-1 (or the pseudogene TRBV3-2), the J gene TRBJ2-3, with 8 nucleotides matching TRBD2. With 1 base clipped from V and 6 bases from J, the junction kept 3 bases outside the gene matches. The germline V gene encodes CDR1 LGHDT and CDR2 YNNKEL (reference sequence). The CDR3 is 14 residues long.

The chain links TRBV29-1 to TRBJ1-5; D is possibly TRBD1 (6 bases). In germline, CDR1 is SQVTM, CDR2 ANQGSEA. This CDR3 is built from 15 residues. V shed 5 bases and J shed 2 bases, with 16 bases lying between them. For the CDR3, the DNA is TGCAGCGTTCTCGTCGTACAGGGAGGCAATCAGCCCCAGCATTTT. Protein: CSVLVVQGGNQPQHF.

V is TRBV2 and J is TRBJ2-4, with D perhaps TRBD1 (6 bases). V was shortened by 3 bases and J by 1 base, with 13 bases between the two germline ends. Germline V gene data show CDR1 as SNHLY and CDR2 as FYNNEI. The CDR3 extends over 16 amino acids. Here the CDR3 DNA reads TGTGCCAGCAGTGATGGGGGCCCCTATGCCAAAAACATTCAGTACTTC. Translation gives CASSDGGPYAKNIQYF.

This clone was seen once. The J gene is TRBJ2-7, the V gene TRBV5-4; 7 bases agree with TRBD2. After removal of 0 bases from V and 4 bases from J, the junction contained 4 bases not matched to a gene. The CDR3 extends over 14 amino acids. CDR1 and CDR2 (germline): SGHNT, YYREEE (reference sequence). The DNA of the CDR3 is TGTGCCAGCAGCTTGGCCGGGAGGTATTACGAGCAGTACTTC. Residues: CASSLAGRYYEQYF.

The V call is TRBV24-1, the J call TRBJ2-1; TRBD2 might be the D (5 bases). Germline V gene data show CDR1 as KGHDR and CDR2 as SFDVKD. The CDR3 runs to 15 residues. V dropped 5 bases and J dropped 10 bases, with 20 bases sitting between them. The CDR3: CATSGKELASLEQFF. In nucleotides, the CDR3 is TGTGCCACCAGTGGGAAGGAGCTAGCCAGCCTCGAGCAGTTCTTC.

The CDR3 here is CASSEPGRGNEKLFF. The CDR3 nucleotides read TGTGCCAGCAGCGAACCGGGACGGGGGAATGAAAAACTGTTTTTT. The chain carries TRBV28 and TRBJ1-4; D may be TRBD1 (5 bases). Germline V gene sequence: CDR1 MDHEN, CDR2 SYDVKM. Trimming left V 6 bases short and J 5 bases short, with 16 bases between. CDR3 length: 15 amino acids.

This clone was seen just once. Written as DNA, the CDR3 is TGTGCCAGCAGCTCGGGGACAGTCAGTCAGCCCCAGCATTTT. Translated: CASSSGTVSQPQHF. The chain carries TRBV7-8 and TRBJ1-5; the match to TRBD1 covers 7 bases. CDR3 length equals 14 residues. In germline, CDR1 is SGHVS, CDR2 FQNEAQ. V trimming: 4 bases; J trimming: 6 bases; junction bases outside the gene matches: 6.

V is TRBV5-1 and J is TRBJ2-1; no clear D. Germline V gene lookup returns CDR1 SGHRS and CDR2 YFSETQ. V gave up 0 bases and J gave up 6 bases, with 7 bases separating them. This CDR3 has 13 amino acids. DNA for the CDR3: TGCGCCAGCAGCTTGGTGAGGATCAATGAGCAGTTCTTC. Translated, it gives CASSLVRINEQFF. Variable domain in full (rest from reference TRBV5-1 and TRBJ2-1): KAGVTQTPRYLIKTRGQQVTLSCSPISGHRSVSWYQQTPGQGLQFLFEYFSETQRNKGNFPGRFSGRQFSNSRSEMNVSTLELGDSALYLCASSLVRINEQFFGPGTRLTVL.

This chain links TRBV27 with TRBJ2-7; 13 bases fit TRBD2. With 5 bases clipped from V and 2 bases from J, the junction kept 3 bases outside the gene matches. CDR1 MNHEY and CDR2 SMNVEV come from the germline V gene (reference sequence). The CDR3 extends over 15 amino acids. CDR3 residues: CASSAGLAGPYEQYF. CDR3 DNA sequence: TGTGCCAGCAGTGCGGGACTAGCGGGACCCTACGAGCAGTACTTC.

The chain combines TRBV11-3 with TRBJ1-1; 8 nucleotides match TRBD1. V was pared by 5 bases and J by 5 bases, with 7 bases of the junction left unmatched. Germline-derived CDR1 and CDR2 are SGHNT and YENEEA. The CDR3 consists of 14 residues. DNA of the CDR3: TGTGCCAGCAGCCCCAGAAGACAGGGGACTGAAGCTTTCTTT. It yields the protein CASSPRRQGTEAFF.